These T cell receptor beta chains were read from a single sample in a study of T cell responses to AZD1222 COVID-19 vaccine. Some clones are missing from TCRdb's copy, which holds only in-frame ones; the method was immunoSEQ multiplex PCR. The sample lists roughly 140,000 clones, approximately 92% occurring once. The sequenced sample was peripheral blood, obtained 28 days after the second AZD1222 dose. These receptor sequences come from an adult who received the AZD1222 COVID-19 vaccine. Both conserved end residues are part of each CDR3. A D gene is named only where the DNA matches it firmly. Clone size is not always given. Where it is, it says once, few, many or a class for expanded clones.

d_gene: TRBD1; j_gene: TRBJ1-5; v_gene: TRBV30; abundance: -; CDR3aa: CAWSAPGQGNQPQHF; CDR3nt: TGTGCCTGGAGTGCCCCCGGACAGGGGAATCAGCCCCAGCATTTT
d_gene: -; j_gene: TRBJ2-3; v_gene: TRBV27; abundance: -; CDR3aa: CASSLSIAAIRTDTQYF; CDR3nt: TGTGCCAGCAGTTTATCGATAGCGGCCATCCGCACAGATACGCAGTATTTT
d_gene: -; j_gene: TRBJ1-1; v_gene: TRBV6-2/TRBV6-3; abundance: -; CDR3aa: CASSPWEINTEAFF; CDR3nt: TGTGCCAGCAGTCCCTGGGAGATAAACACTGAAGCTTTCTTT
d_gene: -; j_gene: TRBJ2-1; v_gene: TRBV5-1; abundance: -; CDR3aa: CASSLGFRGNEQFF; CDR3nt: TGCGCCAGCAGCCTCGGGTTCAGGGGCAATGAGCAGTTCTTC
d_gene: -; j_gene: TRBJ2-1; v_gene: TRBV7-2; abundance: -; CDR3aa: CATSGTRSYNEQFF; CDR3nt: TGTGCCACCTCGGGGACTCGCTCCTACAATGAGCAGTTCTTC
d_gene: -; j_gene: TRBJ2-7; v_gene: TRBV11-3; abundance: once; CDR3aa: CASSLGVEQYF; CDR3nt: TGTGCCAGCAGCTTAGGAGTAGAGCAGTACTTC
d_gene: -; j_gene: TRBJ2-1; v_gene: TRBV5-1; abundance: few; CDR3aa: CASSLASHQDEQFF; CDR3nt: TGCGCCAGCAGCTTGGCCTCTCACCAGGATGAGCAGTTCTTC
d_gene: -; j_gene: TRBJ1-6; v_gene: TRBV4-3; abundance: once; CDR3aa: CASSQDLGRNSPLHF; CDR3nt: TGCGCCAGCAGCCAAGATTTGGGGCGTAATTCACCCCTCCACTTT
d_gene: -; j_gene: TRBJ1-1; v_gene: TRBV7-2; abundance: -; CDR3aa: CASSLHAGPNTEAFF; CDR3nt: TGTGCCAGCAGCTTACACGCAGGGCCTAACACTGAAGCTTTCTTT
d_gene: TRBD1; j_gene: TRBJ2-7; v_gene: TRBV3-1/TRBV3-2; abundance: -; CDR3aa: CASSQEQGGLYEQYF; CDR3nt: TGTGCCAGCAGCCAAGAACAGGGGGGACTCTACGAGCAGTACTTC
d_gene: TRBD2; j_gene: TRBJ2-1; v_gene: TRBV24-1; abundance: -; CDR3aa: CATSDHGLAGALDNEQFF; CDR3nt: TGTGCCACCAGTGACCACGGACTAGCGGGAGCTCTGGACAATGAGCAGTTCTTC
d_gene: TRBD2; j_gene: TRBJ2-1; v_gene: TRBV29-1; abundance: -; CDR3aa: CSVLSQLAKTRNNEQFF; CDR3nt: TGCAGCGTCCTATCCCAACTAGCGAAAACGAGGAACAATGAGCAGTTCTTC
d_gene: TRBD1; j_gene: TRBJ2-7; v_gene: TRBV5-1; abundance: -; CDR3aa: CASSFGTGEHEQYF; CDR3nt: TGCGCCAGCAGCTTCGGGACAGGGGAACACGAGCAGTACTTC
d_gene: TRBD2; j_gene: TRBJ2-7; v_gene: TRBV5-1; abundance: -; CDR3aa: CASSFATTSTYSYEQYF; CDR3nt: TGCGCCAGCAGCTTCGCGACGACTAGCACCTACTCCTACGAGCAGTACTTC